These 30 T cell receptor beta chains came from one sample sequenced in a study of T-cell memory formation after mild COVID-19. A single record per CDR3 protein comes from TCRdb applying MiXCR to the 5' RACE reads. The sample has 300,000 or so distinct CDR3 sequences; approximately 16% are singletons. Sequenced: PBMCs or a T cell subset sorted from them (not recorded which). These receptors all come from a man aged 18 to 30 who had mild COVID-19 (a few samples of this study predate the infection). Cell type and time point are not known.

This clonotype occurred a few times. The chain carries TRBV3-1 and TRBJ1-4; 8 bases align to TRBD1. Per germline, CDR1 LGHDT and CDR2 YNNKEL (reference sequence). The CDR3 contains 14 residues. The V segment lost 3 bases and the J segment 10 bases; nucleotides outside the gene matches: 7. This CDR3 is CASSHGQGAVKLFF. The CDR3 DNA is TGTGCCAGCAGCCATGGACAGGGCGCTGTAAAACTGTTTTTT.

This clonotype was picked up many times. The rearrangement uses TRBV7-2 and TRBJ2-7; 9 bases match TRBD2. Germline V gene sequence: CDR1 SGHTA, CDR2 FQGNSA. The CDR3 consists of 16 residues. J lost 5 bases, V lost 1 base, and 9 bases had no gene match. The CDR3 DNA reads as TGTGCCAGCAGCTTAGAAGGCGGGGGGGCCGGTCACGAGCAGTACGTC. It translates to CASSLEGGGAGHEQYV.

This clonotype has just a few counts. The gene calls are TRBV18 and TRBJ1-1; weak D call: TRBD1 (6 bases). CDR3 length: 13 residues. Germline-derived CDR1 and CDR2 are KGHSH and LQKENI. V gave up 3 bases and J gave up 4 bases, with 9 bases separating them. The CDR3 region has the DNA TGTGCCAGCTCACCCGGACAGCTCACTGAAGCTTTCTTT. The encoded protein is CASSPGQLTEAFF.

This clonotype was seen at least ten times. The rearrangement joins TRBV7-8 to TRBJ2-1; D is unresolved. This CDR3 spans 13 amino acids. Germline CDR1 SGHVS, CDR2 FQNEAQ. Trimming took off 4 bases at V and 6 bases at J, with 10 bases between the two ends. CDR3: CASSSMNSNEQFF. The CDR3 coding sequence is TGTGCCAGCAGCTCCATGAACAGCAATGAGCAGTTCTTC.

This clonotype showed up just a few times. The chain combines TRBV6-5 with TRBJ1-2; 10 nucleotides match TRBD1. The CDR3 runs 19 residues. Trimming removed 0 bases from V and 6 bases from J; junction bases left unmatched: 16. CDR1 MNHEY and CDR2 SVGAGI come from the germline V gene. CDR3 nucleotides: TGTGCCAGCAGTTACTCGTTCGTTGAGTGGGACAGGGGAATCCATGGCTACACCTTC. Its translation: CASSYSFVEWDRGIHGYTF.

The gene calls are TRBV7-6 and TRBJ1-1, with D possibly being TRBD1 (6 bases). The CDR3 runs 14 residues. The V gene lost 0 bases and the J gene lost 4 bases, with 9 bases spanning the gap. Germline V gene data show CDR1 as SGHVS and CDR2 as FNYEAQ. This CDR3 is CASSLAGGPTEAFF. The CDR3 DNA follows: TGTGCCAGCAGCTTAGCGGGGGGGCCCACTGAAGCTTTCTTT.

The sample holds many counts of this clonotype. This chain's CDR3 is CASSFQGGQETQYF. The CDR3 DNA sequence: TGTGCCAGCAGCTTCCAGGGCGGGCAAGAGACCCAGTACTTC. The chain combines TRBV7-2 with TRBJ2-5; D tentatively reads TRBD1 or TRBD2 (5 bases each). Trimming removed 3 bases at V and 2 bases at J, with 10 bases between. This CDR3 has 14 residues. CDR1 SGHTA and CDR2 FQGNSA come from the germline V gene.

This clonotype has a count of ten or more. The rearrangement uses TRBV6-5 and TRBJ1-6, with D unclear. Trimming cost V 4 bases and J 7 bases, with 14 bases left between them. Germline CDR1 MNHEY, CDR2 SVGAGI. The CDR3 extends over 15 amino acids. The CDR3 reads CASSFKVRRNSPLHF. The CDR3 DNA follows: TGTGCCAGCAGTTTTAAGGTCAGAAGGAATTCACCCCTCCACTTT.

The DNA for the CDR3 is TGTGCCAGCAGCCCGGGGTCAGGAGGTTCACCCCTCCACTTT. Its translation: CASSPGSGGSPLHF. The genes are TRBV7-2 and TRBJ1-6; D remains ambiguous. Germline CDR1 is SGHTA and CDR2 is FQGNSA. The germline V and J ends were trimmed by 5 bases and 9 bases, with 14 bases remaining between them. This CDR3 is 14 amino acids long. Full variable domain (missing parts from reference TRBV7-2 and TRBJ1-6): GAGVSQSPSNKVTEKGKDVELRCDPISGHTALYWYRQSLGQGLEFLIYFQGNSAPDKSGLPSDRFSAERTGGSVSTLTIQRTQQEDSAVYLCASSPGSGGSPLHFGNGTRLTVT.

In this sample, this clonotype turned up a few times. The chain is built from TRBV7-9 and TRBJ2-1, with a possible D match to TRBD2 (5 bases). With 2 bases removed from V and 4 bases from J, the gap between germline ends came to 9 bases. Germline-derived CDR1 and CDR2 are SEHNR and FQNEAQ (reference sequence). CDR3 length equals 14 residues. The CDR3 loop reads CASSLLAGYNEQFF. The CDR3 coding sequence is TGTGCCAGCAGCTTACTAGCCGGGTACAATGAGCAGTTCTTC.

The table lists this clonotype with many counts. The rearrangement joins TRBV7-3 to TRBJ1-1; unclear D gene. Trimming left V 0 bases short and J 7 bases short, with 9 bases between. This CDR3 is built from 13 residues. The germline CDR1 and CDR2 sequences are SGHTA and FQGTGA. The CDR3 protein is CASSLTVSSEAFF. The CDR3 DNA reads TGTGCCAGCAGCTTAACTGTCAGTAGTGAAGCTTTCTTT.

CDR3 nucleotides: TGTGCCAGCAGCCACGTTTTTTCAGGAGACTATAACTATGGCTACACCTTC. Encoded protein: CASSHVFSGDYNYGYTF. The chain employs TRBV3-1 and TRBJ1-2; no firm D call. V gave up 3 bases and J gave up 1 base, with 18 bases separating them. The CDR3 spans 17 residues. CDR1 LGHDT and CDR2 YNNKEL come from the germline V gene (reference sequence).

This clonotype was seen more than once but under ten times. The DNA of the CDR3 is TGTGCCACCAGCTCATCGTGGGAGGAAGGTGGTGATGGCTACACCTTC. As protein: CATSSSWEEGGDGYTF. V is TRBV15 and J is TRBJ1-2, with no clear D. There are 16 residues in the CDR3. The V gene's germline CDR1 is LNHNV and CDR2 YYDKDF (reference sequence). Between the trimmed V and J ends, which lost 5 bases and 6 bases, there was a span of 22 bases.

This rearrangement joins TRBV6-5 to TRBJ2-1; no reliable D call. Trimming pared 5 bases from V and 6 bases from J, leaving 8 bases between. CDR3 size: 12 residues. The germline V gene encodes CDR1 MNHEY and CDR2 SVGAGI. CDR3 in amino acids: CASSETGNEQFF. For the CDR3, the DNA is TGTGCCAGCAGTGAGACTGGCAATGAGCAGTTCTTC.

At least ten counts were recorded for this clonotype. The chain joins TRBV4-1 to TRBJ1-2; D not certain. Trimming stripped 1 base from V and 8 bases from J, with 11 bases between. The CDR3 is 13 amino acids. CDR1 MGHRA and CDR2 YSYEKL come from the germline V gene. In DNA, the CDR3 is TGCGCCAGCAGCCAAGGAGGGTGGAAGGGCTACACCTTC. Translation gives CASSQGGWKGYTF.

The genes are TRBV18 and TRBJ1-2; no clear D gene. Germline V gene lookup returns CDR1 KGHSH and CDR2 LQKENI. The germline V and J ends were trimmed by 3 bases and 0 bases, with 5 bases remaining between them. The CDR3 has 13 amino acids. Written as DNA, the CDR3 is TGTGCCAGCTCACCGGCGGCTAACTATGGCTACACCTTC. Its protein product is CASSPAANYGYTF. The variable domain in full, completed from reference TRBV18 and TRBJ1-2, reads NAGVMQNPRHLVRRRGQEARLRCSPMKGHSHVYWYRQLPEEGLKFMVYLQKENIIDESGMPKERFSAEFPKEGPSILRIQQVVRGDSAAYFCASSPAANYGYTFGSGTRLTVV.

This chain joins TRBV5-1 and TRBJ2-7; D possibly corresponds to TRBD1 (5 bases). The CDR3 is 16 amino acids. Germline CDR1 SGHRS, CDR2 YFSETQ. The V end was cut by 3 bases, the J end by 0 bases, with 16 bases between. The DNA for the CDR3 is TGCGCCAGCAGCTCATCAGGGTCAGGATACTCCTACGAGCAGTACTTC. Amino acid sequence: CASSSSGSGYSYEQYF.

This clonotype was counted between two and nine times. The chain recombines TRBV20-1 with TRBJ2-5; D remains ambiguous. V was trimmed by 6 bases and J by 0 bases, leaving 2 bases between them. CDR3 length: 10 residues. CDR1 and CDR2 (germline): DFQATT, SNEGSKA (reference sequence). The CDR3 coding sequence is TGCAGTGCCGACCAAGAGACCCAGTACTTC. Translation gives CSADQETQYF.

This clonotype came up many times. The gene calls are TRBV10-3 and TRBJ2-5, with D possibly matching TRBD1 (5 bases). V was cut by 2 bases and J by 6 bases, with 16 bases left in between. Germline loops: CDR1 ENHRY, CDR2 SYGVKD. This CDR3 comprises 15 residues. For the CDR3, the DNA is TGTGCCATCAGTGAGGTTGAGCAGGGAAAAAAGACCCAGTACTTC. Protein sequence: CAISEVEQGKKTQYF.

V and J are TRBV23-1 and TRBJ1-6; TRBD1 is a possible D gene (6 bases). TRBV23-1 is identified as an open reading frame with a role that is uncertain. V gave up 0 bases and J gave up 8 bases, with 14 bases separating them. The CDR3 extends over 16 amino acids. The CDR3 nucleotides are TGCGCCAGCAGTCAATCTGGTAGGGGGAGCGATTCACCCCTCCACTTT. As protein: CASSQSGRGSDSPLHF.

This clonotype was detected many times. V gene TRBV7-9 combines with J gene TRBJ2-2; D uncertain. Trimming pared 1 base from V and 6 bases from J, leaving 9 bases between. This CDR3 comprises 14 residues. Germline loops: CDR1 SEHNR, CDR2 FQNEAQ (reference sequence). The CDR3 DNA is TGTGCCAGCAGCTTAGGCCCGGTTGCCGGGGAGCTGTTTTTT. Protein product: CASSLGPVAGELFF.

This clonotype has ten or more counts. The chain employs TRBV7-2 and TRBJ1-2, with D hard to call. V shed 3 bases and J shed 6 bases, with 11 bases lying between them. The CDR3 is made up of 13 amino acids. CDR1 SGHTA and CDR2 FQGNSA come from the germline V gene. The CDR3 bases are TGTGCCAGCAGCTTTTCTTCCGTGGATGGCTACACCTTC. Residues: CASSFSSVDGYTF. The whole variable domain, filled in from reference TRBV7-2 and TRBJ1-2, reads GAGVSQSPSNKVTEKGKDVELRCDPISGHTALYWYRQSLGQGLEFLIYFQGNSAPDKSGLPSDRFSAERTGGSVSTLTIQRTQQEDSAVYLCASSFSSVDGYTFGSGTRLTVV.

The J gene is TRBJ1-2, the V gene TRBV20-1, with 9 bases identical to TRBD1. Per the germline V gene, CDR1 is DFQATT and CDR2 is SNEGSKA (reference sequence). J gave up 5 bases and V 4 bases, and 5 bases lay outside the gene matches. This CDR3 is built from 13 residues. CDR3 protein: CSATPGQGYGYTF. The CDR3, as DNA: TGCAGTGCTACACCGGGACAGGGATATGGCTACACCTTC.

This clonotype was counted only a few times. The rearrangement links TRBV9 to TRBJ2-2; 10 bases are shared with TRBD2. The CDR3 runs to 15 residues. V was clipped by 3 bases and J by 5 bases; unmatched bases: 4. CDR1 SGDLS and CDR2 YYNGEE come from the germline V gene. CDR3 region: CASSAQGLATGELFF. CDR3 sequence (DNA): TGTGCCAGCAGCGCCCAGGGACTAGCGACCGGGGAGCTGTTTTTT.

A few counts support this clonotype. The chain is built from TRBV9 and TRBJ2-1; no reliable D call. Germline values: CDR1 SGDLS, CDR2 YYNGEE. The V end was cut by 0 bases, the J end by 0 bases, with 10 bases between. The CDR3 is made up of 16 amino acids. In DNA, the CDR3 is TGTGCCAGCAGCGTAGTAAAGCCTAGCTCCTACAATGAGCAGTTCTTC. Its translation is CASSVVKPSSYNEQFF.

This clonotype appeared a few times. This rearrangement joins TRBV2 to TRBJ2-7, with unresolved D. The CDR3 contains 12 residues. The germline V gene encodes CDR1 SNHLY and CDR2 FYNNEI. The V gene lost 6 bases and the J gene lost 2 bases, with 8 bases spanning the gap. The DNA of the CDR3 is TGTGCCAGCAGCACGGATCCCTACGAGCAGTACTTC. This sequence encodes CASSTDPYEQYF. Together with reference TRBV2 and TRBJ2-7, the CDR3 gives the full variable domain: EPEVTQTPSHQVTQMGQEVILRCVPISNHLYFYWYRQILGQKVEFLVSFYNNEISEKSEIFDDQFSVERPDGSNFTLKIRSTKLEDSAMYFCASSTDPYEQYFGPGTRLTVT.

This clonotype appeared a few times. The CDR3 here is CASSPHRGEQPQHF. The CDR3 nucleotides are TGTGCCAGCAGCCCCCACAGGGGAGAACAGCCCCAGCATTTT. The V and J genes are TRBV7-2 and TRBJ1-5; 7 bases map to TRBD1. CDR1 SGHTA and CDR2 FQGNSA come from the germline V gene. The CDR3 is made up of 14 amino acids. V lost 5 bases to trimming and J lost 7 bases; unmatched junction nucleotides: 8.

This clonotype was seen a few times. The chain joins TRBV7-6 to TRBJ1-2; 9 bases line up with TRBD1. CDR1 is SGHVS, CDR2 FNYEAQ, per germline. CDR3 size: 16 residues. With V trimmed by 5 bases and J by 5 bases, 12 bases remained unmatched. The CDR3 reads CASSPQTGTGIYGYTF. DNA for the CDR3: TGTGCCAGCAGCCCCCAAACGGGGACAGGGATTTATGGCTACACCTTC.

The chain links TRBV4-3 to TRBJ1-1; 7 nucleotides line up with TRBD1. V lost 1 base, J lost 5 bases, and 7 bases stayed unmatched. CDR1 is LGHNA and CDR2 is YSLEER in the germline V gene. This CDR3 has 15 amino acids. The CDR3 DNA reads TGCGCCAGCAGCCAAGTTTCTACAGGGGCAACTGAAGCTTTCTTT. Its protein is CASSQVSTGATEAFF.

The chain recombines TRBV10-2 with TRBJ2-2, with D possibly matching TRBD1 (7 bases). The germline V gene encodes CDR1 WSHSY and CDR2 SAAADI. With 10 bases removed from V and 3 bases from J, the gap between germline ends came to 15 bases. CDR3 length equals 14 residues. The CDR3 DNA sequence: TGCGCCATTCGACAGGGAGGATACACCGGGGAGCTGTTTTTT. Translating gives CAIRQGGYTGELFF.